This entry features one T cell receptor beta chain sequence. Its matching antigen is unknown. Germline values: CDR1 MDHEN, CDR2 SYDVKM. Trimming took 8 bases from V and 2 from J, leaving 17 bases between them. The CDR3 runs 15 residues. The data belong to a study of yellow fever vaccine responses in identical twins. Regarding the study as a whole: Twins' vaccine T cell response reportedly seemed partly convergent, partly personalized.

TCRdb re-called the RT-PCR reads through MiXCR, storing one row per CDR3 protein. The sample lists 4,500 to 5,000 distinct CDR3 sequences, about two thirds occurring once. This TCR derives from a woman between 18 and 30 years old who received the yellow fever vaccine. The source material was T cells from blood (PBMCs), unsorted or a sorted subset (not recorded which), sampled before or after yellow fever vaccination (not recorded which). The chain couples TRBV28 to TRBJ2-3, with D perhaps TRBD1 or TRBD2 (5 bases each). CDR3 nucleotide sequence: TGTGCCAGCCACCCATATCGGGGCTCCACAGATACGCAGTATTTT. Translating it yields CASHPYRGSTDTQYF. The full variable domain, its missing parts supplied by reference TRBV28 and TRBJ2-3, is DVKVTQSSRYLVKRTGEKVFLECVQDMDHENMFWYRQDPGLGLRLIYFSYDVKMKEKGDIPEGYSVSREKKERFSLILESASTNQTSMYLCASHPYRGSTDTQYFGPGTRLTVL.